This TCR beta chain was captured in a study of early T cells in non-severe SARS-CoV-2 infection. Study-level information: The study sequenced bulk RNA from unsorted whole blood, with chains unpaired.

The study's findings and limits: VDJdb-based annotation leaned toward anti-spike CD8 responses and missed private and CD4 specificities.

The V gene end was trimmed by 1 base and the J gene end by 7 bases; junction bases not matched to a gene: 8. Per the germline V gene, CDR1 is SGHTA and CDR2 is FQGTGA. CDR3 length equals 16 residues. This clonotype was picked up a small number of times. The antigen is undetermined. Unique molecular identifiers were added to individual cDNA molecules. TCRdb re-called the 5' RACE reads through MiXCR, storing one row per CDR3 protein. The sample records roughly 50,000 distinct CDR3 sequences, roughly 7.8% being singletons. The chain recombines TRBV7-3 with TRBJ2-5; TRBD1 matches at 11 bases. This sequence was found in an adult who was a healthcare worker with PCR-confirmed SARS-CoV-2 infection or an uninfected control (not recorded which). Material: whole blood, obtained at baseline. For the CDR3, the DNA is TGTGCCAGCAGCTTAAATGGACAGGGGGCGATCGTGACCCAGTACTTC. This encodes CASSLNGQGAIVTQYF.